The TCR beta chain under discussion was sequenced for a study of blood T cell repertoires in COVID-19. In the study overall: PBMCs, B-cell-depleted T cells, or T cells were the source of the cDNA or gDNA that made up the material.

This study enrolled people aged 18 to 89 from about two dozen US geographic areas. Among Cohort 3 donors, those recovered had two negative PCRs, clearance, or symptom resolution. Sequencing used immunoSEQ multiplex PCR; TCRdb keeps in-frame clones, though not all of them. The sample has about 180,000 clones, 75% to 90% seen once. This CDR3 has 15 residues. The V gene's germline CDR1 is SGHDN and CDR2 FVKESK. The V segment lost 3 bases and the J segment 4 bases; nucleotides outside the gene matches: 6. The rearrangement joins TRBV14 to TRBJ1-2, with 9 bases that match TRBD1. The sequencing input was PBMCs or T cells enriched from blood (not recorded which). The receptor was derived from a man between 35 and 55 years old who had recovered from COVID-19. In nucleotides, the CDR3 is TGTGCCAGCAGCCATGTGGACAGGGGTGTCTATGGCTACACCTTC. This encodes CASSHVDRGVYGYTF.